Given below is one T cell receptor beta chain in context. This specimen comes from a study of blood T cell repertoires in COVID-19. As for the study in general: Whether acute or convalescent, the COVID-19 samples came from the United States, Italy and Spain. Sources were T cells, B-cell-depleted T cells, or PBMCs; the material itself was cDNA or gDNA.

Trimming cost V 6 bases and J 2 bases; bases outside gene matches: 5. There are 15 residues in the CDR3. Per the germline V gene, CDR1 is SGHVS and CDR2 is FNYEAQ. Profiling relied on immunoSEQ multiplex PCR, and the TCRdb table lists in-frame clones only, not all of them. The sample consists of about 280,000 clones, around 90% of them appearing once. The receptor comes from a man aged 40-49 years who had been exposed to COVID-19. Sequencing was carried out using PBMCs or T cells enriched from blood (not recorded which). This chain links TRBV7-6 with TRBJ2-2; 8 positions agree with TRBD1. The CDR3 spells CASRPGQGNTGELFF. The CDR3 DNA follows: TGTGCCAGCAGACCCGGACAGGGAAACACCGGGGAGCTGTTTTTT.